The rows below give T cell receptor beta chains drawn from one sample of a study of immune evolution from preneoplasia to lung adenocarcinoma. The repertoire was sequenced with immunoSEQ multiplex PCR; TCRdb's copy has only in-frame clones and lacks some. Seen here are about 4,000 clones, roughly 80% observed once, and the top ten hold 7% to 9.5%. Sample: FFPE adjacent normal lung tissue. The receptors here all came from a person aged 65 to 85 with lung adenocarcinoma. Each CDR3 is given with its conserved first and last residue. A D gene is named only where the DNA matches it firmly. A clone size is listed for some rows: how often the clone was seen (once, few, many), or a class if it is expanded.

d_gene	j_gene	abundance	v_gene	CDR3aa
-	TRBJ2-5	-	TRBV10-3	CAIGQTQETQYF
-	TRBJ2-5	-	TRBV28	CASSGGGETQYF
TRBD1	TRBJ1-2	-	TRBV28	CASSSQTGDYGYTF
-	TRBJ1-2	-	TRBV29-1	CSVEEGSYGYTF
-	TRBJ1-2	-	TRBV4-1	CASSQEPTATYGYTF
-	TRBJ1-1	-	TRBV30	CAWRRLTNTEAFF
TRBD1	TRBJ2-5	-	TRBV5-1	CASSLRQGEEETQYF
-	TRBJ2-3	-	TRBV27	CASQDGGRTDTQYF
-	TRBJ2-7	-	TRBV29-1	CSVEDPGKPDGSYEQYF
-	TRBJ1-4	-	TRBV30	CAWSGKVVELFF
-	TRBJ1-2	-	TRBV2	CASSEVEGAGYTF
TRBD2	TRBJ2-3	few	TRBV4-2	CASSQDWVREGPTDTQYF
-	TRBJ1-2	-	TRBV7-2	CASSGRGDYGYTF
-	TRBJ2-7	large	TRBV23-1	CASRPGLLPTYEQYF
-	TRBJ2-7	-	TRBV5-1	CASSFSGNYEQYF
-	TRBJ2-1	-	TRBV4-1	CASSQDWNEQFF
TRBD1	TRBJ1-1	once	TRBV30	CAWSRTGIMNTEAFF
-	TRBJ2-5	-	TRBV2	CASSGGIGIVANLSGKTQYF
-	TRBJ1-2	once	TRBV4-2	CASSPLDPLDGADGYTF
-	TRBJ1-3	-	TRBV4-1	CASSPPGRARNTIYF
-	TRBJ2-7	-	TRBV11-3	CASSLSSGDEQYF
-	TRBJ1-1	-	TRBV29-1	CSARSTYTEAFF
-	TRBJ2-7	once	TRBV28	CASSFLPYEQYF
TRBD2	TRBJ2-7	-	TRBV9	CASSAPTSGGEQYF
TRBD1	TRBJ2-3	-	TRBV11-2	CASSTLDRGTDTQYF
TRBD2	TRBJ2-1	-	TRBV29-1	CSVEDPGTSSYNEQFF
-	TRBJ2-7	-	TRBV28	CASSLRYEQYF
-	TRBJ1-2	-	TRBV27	CASTLDLKIGYGYTF
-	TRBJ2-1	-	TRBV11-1	CASSSEDGGPMDEQFF
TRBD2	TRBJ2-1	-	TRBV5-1	CASSLSPSGSANNEQFF
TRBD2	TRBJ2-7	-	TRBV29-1	CSAFLASGYYEQYF
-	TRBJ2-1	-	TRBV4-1	CASSPMGGSSYNEQFF
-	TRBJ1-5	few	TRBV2	CASTEGAKYSNQPQHF
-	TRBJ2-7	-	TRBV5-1	CASSLGQGSYEQYF
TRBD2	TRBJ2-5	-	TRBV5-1	CASSLLAGEGETQYF
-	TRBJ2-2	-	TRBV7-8	CASREGRLNGELFF
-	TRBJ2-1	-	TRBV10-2	CASTAGTISYNEQFF
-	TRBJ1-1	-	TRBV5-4	CASSGQNTEAFF
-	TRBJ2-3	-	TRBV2	CASSEALRYMVTPDTQYF
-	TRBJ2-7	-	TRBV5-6	CASSLYNSYEQYF
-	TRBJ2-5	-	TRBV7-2	CASSLAGGSGETQYF
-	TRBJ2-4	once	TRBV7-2	CASSPSAGPGNIQYF
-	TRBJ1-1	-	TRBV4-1	CASSQDRARMNTEAFF
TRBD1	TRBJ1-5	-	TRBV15	CATSRGQGVQPQHF
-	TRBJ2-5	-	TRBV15	CATSRTSPVGHQETQYF
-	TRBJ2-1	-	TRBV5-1	CASSLDGPYNEQFF
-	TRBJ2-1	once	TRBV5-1	CASSRIALSYNEQFF
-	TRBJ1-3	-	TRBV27	CASRSSGNTIYF
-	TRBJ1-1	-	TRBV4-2	CASSYQQGNTEAFF
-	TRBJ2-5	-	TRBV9	CASSPPRGVETQYF
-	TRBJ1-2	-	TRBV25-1	CASSDLTRRYGYTF
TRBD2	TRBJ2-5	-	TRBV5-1	CASSLRLAGPQETQYF
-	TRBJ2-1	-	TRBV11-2	CASSLGTAWEQFF
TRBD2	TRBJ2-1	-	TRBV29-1	CSVELSGSSYNEQFF